This T cell receptor (beta chain) was found in a study of shared clonotypes between healthy human individuals (dated by TCRdb to 2018 to 2021). About the full investigation: A couple of women and a few men aged 18 to 49 years were included in the cohort. For each donor, three plates each were used for CD4 naive and CD4 memory, two plates were used for CD8 naive, and one plate was used for CD8 memory. Blood TCR repertoires of about five healthy adults were deeply sequenced to estimate repertoire size and the extent of clonotype sharing between individuals. Different laboratories and diverse techniques were used to prepare libraries and sequence TCR repertoires, to increase sequencing depth and limit assay-specific biases. Each donor's leukapheresis produced roughly between about 0.85 and 10 billion PBMCs. Beyond this particular receptor, the publication reports: Pairwise subsampling indicated that sequencing depth was expected to affect the degree of clonotype sharing among donors. The genetic and exposure-history diversity represented was limited by the small number of donors. Clonotypes shared by all four sorted-subset donors showed higher generation probabilities than non-shared clonotypes. Incomplete sequencing was indicated by rarefaction of sorted-subset datasets, despite the large sequencing depth. Approximately 5% of naive CD4, around 4% of naive CD8, 2.3% of memory CD4, and approximately 0.4% of memory CD8 clonotypes were shared across a handful of donors. Naive subsets generally had larger estimated clonotype richness than memory subsets did. Sampling was limited to blood, and TCR repertoires in tissue likely differ from TCR repertoires in blood.

The CDR3 starts with the cysteine, ends with the phenylalanine, and has 15 residues. Only the CDR3 part of the read is kept: 45 bases, read in frame from the first base. Via the germline V gene (reference sequence), CDR1 is MNHNY and CDR2 SVGAGI. At the junction V is shortened by 5 bases and J by 3 bases; bases outside the gene matches: 10. Using the deep immunoSEQ assay, TCR CDR3 regions were amplified from genomic DNA by multiplex PCR. Genomic DNA extracted from each cell subset was distributed evenly over all wells of several immunoSEQ 96-well plates, and each plate served as one replicate. For sorted subsets, each replicate PCR was loaded with 200 ng genomic DNA, equivalent to 32,000 or so T cell genomes. Purified libraries were measured with a Qubit 3.0 fluorometer, size-checked on a Bioanalyzer 2100, and measured again with the KAPA Library Quantification kit. A separate single-read 150-cycle Illumina NextSeq 550 flow cell was used to sequence each immunoSEQ 96-well plate. For the original study's pipeline: Because the immunoSEQ output held only junctional sequences and lacked quality scores, the filtering could not match the filtering applied to full-length reads. Sequences were annotated with PyIR, a Python wrapper for IgBLAST v1.9, and V/J genes and CDR3 were assigned using IMGT germline references. Reads with weak V/J assignments (E-value above 1e-6), missing CDR3, stop codons, out-of-frame junctions, or ambiguous translated residues were removed. V3J clonotypes were defined as sequences sharing the same inferred V gene, J gene, and CDR3 amino acid sequence. Percentage overlap between repertoires was calculated by dividing the number of shared unique clonotypes by the size of the smaller repertoire. Repertoire richness was assessed with RTK rarefaction, the Chao1 estimator, and Recon v2.1 estimates of unobserved clonotypes. OLGA was used to compute generation probabilities for all TCRbeta clonotypes that the gDNA method yielded from several donors. The source is immuneACCESS, and TCRdb retained only in-frame sequences with V and J called. Part of the clones is not carried over; for the studies checked, unresolved V genes explain less than half of this, and the remainder is unexplained. V and J calls and clone size are copied from that table; D and trimming were computed from the DNA. This sample has 110,000 or so clones in its table, and around two thirds of those were observed once. The top ten hold around 23% of the sample.

The donors were healthy, HIV-negative adults with no recently reported acute infections or vaccinations. Only Caucasian adults living in Nashville, Tennessee, USA were represented among the donors. CD8 memory samples were composed of magnetically selected CD45RO+ cells combined with CCR7-negative CD45RA+ effector memory (TemRA) cells. Blood was obtained by leukapheresis, after which PBMCs were separated by Ficoll-Histopaque density gradient centrifugation and cryopreserved in liquid nitrogen vapor phase. Analytical flow cytometry was used to check the purity and quantity of every magnetically sorted T cell population. Genomic DNA was isolated from each sorted fraction and quantified by UV absorbance on a Nanodrop 2000c. This clone appeared a few times. This clone's antigen is unknown. Base qualities are missing; no much larger clone stands one base away.

The sample comprised memory CD8+ T cells sorted from blood. In the paper's terms, the cell subset or site label means: CD45RO+ cells pooled with CCR7-negative TemRA cells. This receptor was identified in a woman in her 30s in good health. Recombination joined TRBV6-6 with TRBJ2-7, with 7 bases matching TRBD2. The DNA sequence is given as TGTGCCAGCAGTCACCGGACTAGTCACCTCTACGAGCAGTACTTC. Translation gives CASSHRTSHLYEQYF.